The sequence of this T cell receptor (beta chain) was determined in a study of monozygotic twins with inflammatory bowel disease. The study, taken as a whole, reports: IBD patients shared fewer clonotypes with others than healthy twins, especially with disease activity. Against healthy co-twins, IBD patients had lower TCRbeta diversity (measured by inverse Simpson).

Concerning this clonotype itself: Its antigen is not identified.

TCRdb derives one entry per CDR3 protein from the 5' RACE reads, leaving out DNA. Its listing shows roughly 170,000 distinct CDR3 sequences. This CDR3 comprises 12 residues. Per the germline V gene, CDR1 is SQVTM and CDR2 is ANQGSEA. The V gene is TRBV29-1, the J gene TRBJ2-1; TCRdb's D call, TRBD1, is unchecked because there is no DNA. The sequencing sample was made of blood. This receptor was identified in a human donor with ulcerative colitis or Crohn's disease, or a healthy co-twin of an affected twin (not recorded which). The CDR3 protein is CSVEGGLDEQFF.